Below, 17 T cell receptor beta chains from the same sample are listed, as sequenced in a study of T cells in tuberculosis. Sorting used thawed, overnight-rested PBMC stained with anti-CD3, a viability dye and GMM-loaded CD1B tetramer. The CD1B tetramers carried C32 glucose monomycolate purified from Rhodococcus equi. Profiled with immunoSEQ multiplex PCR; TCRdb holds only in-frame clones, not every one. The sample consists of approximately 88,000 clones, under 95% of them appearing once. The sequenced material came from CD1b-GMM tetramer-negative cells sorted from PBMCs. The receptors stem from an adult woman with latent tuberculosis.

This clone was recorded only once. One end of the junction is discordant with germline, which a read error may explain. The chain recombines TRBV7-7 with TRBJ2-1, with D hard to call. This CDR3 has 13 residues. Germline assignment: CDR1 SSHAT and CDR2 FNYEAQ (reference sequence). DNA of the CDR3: TGTGCTAGCAGCTTATCCAGCTACAATGAGCAGTTCTTC. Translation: CASSLSSYNEQFF.

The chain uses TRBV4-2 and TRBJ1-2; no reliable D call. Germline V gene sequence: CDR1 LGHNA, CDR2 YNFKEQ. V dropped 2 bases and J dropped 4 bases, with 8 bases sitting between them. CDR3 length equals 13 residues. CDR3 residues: CASSQMGSYGYTF. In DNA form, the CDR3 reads TGTGCCAGCAGCCAAATGGGGAGCTATGGCTACACCTTC.

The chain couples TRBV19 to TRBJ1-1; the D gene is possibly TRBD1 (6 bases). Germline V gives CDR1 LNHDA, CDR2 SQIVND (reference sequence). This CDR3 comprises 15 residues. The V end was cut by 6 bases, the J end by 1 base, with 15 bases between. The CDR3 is CASSRGGAGNTEAFF. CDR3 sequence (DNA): TGTGCCAGTAGCCGGGGGGGGGCAGGGAACACTGAAGCTTTCTTT.

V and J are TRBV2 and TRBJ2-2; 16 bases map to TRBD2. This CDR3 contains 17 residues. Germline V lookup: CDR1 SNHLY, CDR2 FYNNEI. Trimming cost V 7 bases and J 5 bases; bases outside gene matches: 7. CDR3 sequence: CASTAGLAGGGTGELFF. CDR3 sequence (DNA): TGTGCCAGCACCGCGGGACTAGCGGGGGGGGGAACCGGGGAGCTGTTTTTT.

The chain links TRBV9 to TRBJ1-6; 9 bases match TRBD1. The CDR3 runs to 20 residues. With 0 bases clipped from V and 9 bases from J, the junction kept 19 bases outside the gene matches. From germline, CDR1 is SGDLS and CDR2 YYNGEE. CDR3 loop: CASSVAQGAGLVGNSSPLHF. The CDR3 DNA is TGTGCCAGCAGCGTAGCACAGGGGGCAGGGTTAGTTGGAAATTCTTCACCCCTCCACTTT.

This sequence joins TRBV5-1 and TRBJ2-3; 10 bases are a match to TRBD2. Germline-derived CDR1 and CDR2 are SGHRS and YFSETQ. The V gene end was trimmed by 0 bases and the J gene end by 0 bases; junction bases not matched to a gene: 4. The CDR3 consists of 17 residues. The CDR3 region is CASSLGASGGSTDTQYF. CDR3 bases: TGCGCCAGCAGCTTGGGGGCTAGCGGGGGCAGCACAGATACGCAGTATTTT. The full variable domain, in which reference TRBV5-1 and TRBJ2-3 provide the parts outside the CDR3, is KAGVTQTPRYLIKTRGQQVTLSCSPISGHRSVSWYQQTPGQGLQFLFEYFSETQRNKGNFPGRFSGRQFSNSRSEMNVSTLELGDSALYLCASSLGASGGSTDTQYFGPGTRLTVL.

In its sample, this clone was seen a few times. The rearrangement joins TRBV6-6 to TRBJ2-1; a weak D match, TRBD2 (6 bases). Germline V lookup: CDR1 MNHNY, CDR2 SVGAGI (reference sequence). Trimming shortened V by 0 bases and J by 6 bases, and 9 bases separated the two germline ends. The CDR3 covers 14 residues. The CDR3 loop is CASSYSMGGNEQFF. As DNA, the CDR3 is TGTGCCAGCAGTTACTCGATGGGGGGCAATGAGCAGTTCTTC.

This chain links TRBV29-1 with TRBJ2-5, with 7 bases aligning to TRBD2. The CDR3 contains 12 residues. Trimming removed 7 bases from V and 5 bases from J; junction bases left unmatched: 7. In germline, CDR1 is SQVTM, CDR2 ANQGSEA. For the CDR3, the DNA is TGCAGCGGGGGGGGAAGGGTTGAGACCCAGTACTTC. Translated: CSGGGRVETQYF.

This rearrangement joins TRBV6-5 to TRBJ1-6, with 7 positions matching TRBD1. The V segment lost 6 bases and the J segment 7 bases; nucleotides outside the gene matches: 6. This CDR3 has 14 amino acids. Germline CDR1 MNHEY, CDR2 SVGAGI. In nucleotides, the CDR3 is TGTGCCAGCAGACAGACAGGGAGAAATTCACCCCTCCACTTT. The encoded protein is CASRQTGRNSPLHF.

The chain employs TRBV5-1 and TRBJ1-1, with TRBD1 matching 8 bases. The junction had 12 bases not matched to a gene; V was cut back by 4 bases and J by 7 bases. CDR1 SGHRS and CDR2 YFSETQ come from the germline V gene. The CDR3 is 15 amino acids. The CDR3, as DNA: TGCGCCAGCAGCCCCAGGGGGGGACAGGCCTTTGAAGCTTTCTTT. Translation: CASSPRGGQAFEAFF.

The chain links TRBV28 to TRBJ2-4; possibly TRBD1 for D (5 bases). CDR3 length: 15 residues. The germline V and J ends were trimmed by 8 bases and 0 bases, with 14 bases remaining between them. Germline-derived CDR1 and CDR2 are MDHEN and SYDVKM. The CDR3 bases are TGTGCCAGCTCCTTAGGGGTACTAGCCAAAAACATTCAGTACTTC. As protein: CASSLGVLAKNIQYF.

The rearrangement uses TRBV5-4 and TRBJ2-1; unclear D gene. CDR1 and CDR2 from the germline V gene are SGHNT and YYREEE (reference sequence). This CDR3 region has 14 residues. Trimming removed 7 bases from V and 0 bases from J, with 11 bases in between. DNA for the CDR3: TGTGCCAGCGCGGATACCTCCTCCTACAATGAGCAGTTCTTC. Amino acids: CASADTSSYNEQFF.

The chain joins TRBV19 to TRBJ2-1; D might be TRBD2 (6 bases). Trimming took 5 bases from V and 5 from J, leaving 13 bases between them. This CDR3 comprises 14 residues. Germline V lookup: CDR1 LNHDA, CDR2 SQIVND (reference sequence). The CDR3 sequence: CASSPGTFDNEQFF. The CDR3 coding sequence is TGTGCCAGTAGTCCGGGGACTTTCGACAATGAGCAGTTCTTC.

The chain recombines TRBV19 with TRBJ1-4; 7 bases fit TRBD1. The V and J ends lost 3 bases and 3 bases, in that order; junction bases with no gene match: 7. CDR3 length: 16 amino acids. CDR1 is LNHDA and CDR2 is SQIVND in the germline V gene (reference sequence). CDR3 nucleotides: TGTGCCAGTAGTATTGCTGGAGACAGGGCTAATGAAAAACTGTTTTTT. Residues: CASSIAGDRANEKLFF. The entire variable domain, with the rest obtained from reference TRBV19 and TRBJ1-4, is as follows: DGGITQSPKYLFRKEGQNVTLSCEQNLNHDAMYWYRQDPGQGLRLIYYSQIVNDFQKGDIAEGYSVSREKKESFPLTVTSAQKNPTAFYLCASSIAGDRANEKLFFGSGTQLSVL.

CDR3 residues: CASRDRGSLNEQYF. The CDR3 DNA sequence: TGTGCCAGCAGGGACAGGGGTTCGCTGAACGAGCAGTACTTC. The chain uses TRBV25-1 and TRBJ2-7; TRBD1 matches at 9 bases. This CDR3 has 14 amino acids. V lost 6 bases and J lost 5; bases outside the gene matches: 8. Per the germline V gene, CDR1 is MGHDK and CDR2 is SYGVNS.

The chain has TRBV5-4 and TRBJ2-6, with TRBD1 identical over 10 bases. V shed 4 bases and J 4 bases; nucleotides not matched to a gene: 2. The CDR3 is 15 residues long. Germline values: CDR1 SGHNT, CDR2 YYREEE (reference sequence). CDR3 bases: TGTGCCAGCAGCGGGACAGGGGCCGGGGCCAACGTCCTGACTTTC. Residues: CASSGTGAGANVLTF.

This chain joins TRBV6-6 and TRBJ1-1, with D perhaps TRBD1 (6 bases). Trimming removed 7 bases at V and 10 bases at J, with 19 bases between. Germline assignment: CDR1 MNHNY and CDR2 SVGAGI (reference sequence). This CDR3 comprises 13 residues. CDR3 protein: CASTTQGRVGAFF. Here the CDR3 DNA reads TGTGCCAGCACCACACAGGGAAGAGTTGGAGCTTTCTTT.